What follows describes a single T cell receptor beta chain. Profiling relied on immunoSEQ multiplex PCR, and the TCRdb table lists in-frame clones only, not all of them. Of 150,000 to 200,000 clones in the sample, 65% to 90% were seen once. This entry comes from a study of blood T cell repertoires in COVID-19. Turning to the study itself: COVID-19 samples from acute and convalescent phases originated in the United States, Italy and Spain. PBMCs, B-cell-depleted T cells, or T cells provided the cDNA or gDNA that made up the material.

Trimming took 2 bases from V and 6 from J; bases not matched to a gene: 6. This CDR3 is 18 amino acids long. CDR1 is MGHRA, CDR2 YSYEKL, per germline. The source of this sequence is a man in his sixties with acute or convalescent COVID-19. Sequenced input: peripheral blood. The chain has TRBV4-1 and TRBJ2-2, with TRBD2 matching over 16 bases. DNA of the CDR3: TGCGCCAGCAGCCAAACGACTGGGACTAGCGGGAGGGCCGGGGAGCTGTTTTTT. Translated, it gives CASSQTTGTSGRAGELFF.